Listed here are 15 T cell receptor beta chains from one sample, sequenced in a study of cytomegalovirus exposure and HLA in healthy donors. The primer mix had 60 Vbeta and 13 Jbeta primers. TCRdb's copy holds only in-frame clones and misses some; the assay was immunoSEQ multiplex PCR. The sample shows 130,000 to 150,000 clones, 60% to 80% of them seen only once. The source material was PBMCs. The receptors stem from a woman aged 40 to 49 in good health and CMV-seropositive.

The chain uses TRBV11-3 and TRBJ2-1; 9 nucleotides match TRBD2. Germline V lookup: CDR1 SGHNT, CDR2 YENEEA. The trim removed 5 bases at V and 8 bases at J, leaving 7 bases unmatched. This CDR3 is 14 amino acids long. The CDR3: CASSPGLAVDEQFF. The CDR3 nucleotides read TGTGCCAGCAGCCCGGGACTAGCTGTCGATGAGCAGTTCTTC.

CDR3 nucleotide sequence: TGTGCCAGCAGCTTAAGTCTTCGAGAGACCCAGTACTTC. This translates into CASSLSLRETQYF. V is TRBV7-3 and J is TRBJ2-5; D unclear. The length of the CDR3 is 13 residues. Trimming removed 1 base from V and 4 bases from J, with 7 bases in between. The germline CDR1 and CDR2 sequences are SGHTA and FQGTGA.

The table lists this clone with a few counts. The chain links TRBV27 to TRBJ1-5; 10 bases map to TRBD1. The J segment lost 6 bases and the V segment lost 9 bases, leaving 5 bases of the junction unmatched. The germline CDR1 and CDR2 sequences are MNHEY and SMNVEV (reference sequence). The length of the CDR3 is 13 residues. CDR3 sequence: CARRTGGSQPQHF. CDR3 coding DNA: TGTGCCAGACGGACAGGGGGAAGTCAGCCCCAGCATTTT.

V gene TRBV7-2 combines with J gene TRBJ2-2, with 11 bases matching TRBD2. V shed 1 base, J shed 4 bases, and the junction held 8 bases outside the gene matches. The CDR3 runs to 18 residues. CDR1 is SGHTA, CDR2 FQGNSA, per germline. The CDR3 coding sequence is TGTGCCAGCAGCTTAGGGCCTAGCGGGGGGATCGGCACCGGGGAGCTGTTTTTT. Protein product: CASSLGPSGGIGTGELFF.

The chain combines TRBV25-1 with TRBJ2-5; 8 nucleotides match TRBD2. Per the germline V gene, CDR1 is MGHDK and CDR2 is SYGVNS. V lost 5 bases to trimming and J lost 4 bases; unmatched junction nucleotides: 9. This CDR3 has 15 residues. The CDR3 region has the DNA TGTGCCAGCAGTTCGGCGGGGGGCTACGTAGAGACCCAGTACTTC. Its protein is CASSSAGGYVETQYF.

This sequence joins TRBV5-4 and TRBJ1-2, with D maybe TRBD1 (6 bases). In germline, CDR1 is SGHNT, CDR2 YYREEE (reference sequence). The CDR3 length is 15 residues. Trimming stripped 4 bases from V and 1 base from J, with 14 bases between. The CDR3 here is CASSMGHRDNYGYTF. CDR3 bases: TGTGCCAGCAGCATGGGGCACAGGGATAACTATGGCTACACCTTC.

DNA of the CDR3: TGCGCCAGCAGCCAAGAAACTAGCGGGACTCACAATGAGCAGTTCTTC. This sequence encodes CASSQETSGTHNEQFF. The V gene is TRBV4-1, the J gene TRBJ2-1; 10 bases match TRBD2. The ends lost 0 bases at V and 5 bases at J; junction bases unmatched: 4. Germline CDR1 reads MGHRA; CDR2 reads YSYEKL. The CDR3 loop spans 16 amino acids.

The gene calls are TRBV5-1 and TRBJ1-1; D may be TRBD1 (5 bases). CDR3 length equals 14 residues. The V end was cut by 0 bases, the J end by 7 bases, with 13 bases between. CDR1 is SGHRS and CDR2 is YFSETQ in the germline V gene. The CDR3 is CASSLELVRDEAFF. CDR3 bases: TGCGCCAGCAGCTTGGAACTTGTCAGGGATGAAGCTTTCTTT.

The chain uses TRBV6-6 and TRBJ1-1; tentative D call: TRBD1 (6 bases). Trimming cost V 0 bases and J 4 bases, with 9 bases left between them. This CDR3 region has 14 residues. In germline, CDR1 is MNHNY, CDR2 SVGAGI (reference sequence). In DNA, the CDR3 is TGTGCCAGCAGTTACTCGCAAGGGGGCACTGAAGCTTTCTTT. Translation gives CASSYSQGGTEAFF.

With respect to this clone: This CDR3 is missing its conserved last phenylalanine or tryptophan, likely due to a read error. It is unclear where the CDR3 begins or ends on the DNA, so no DNA is shown, and the CDR3 is as TCRdb lists it. The J gene is TRBJ1-1, the V gene TRBV4-1; TRBD1, the table's D call, lacks a check against the DNA. Inclusive of both ends, the CDR3 amounts to 9 amino acids. Germline V gene data show CDR1 as MGHRA and CDR2 as YSYEKL. The CDR3 sequence is CASSQINRV.

This sequence joins TRBV10-3 and TRBJ2-3; 11 bases match TRBD2. The V gene's germline CDR1 is ENHRY and CDR2 SYGVKD. J gave up 4 bases and V 6 bases, and 6 bases lay outside the gene matches. This CDR3 has 15 amino acids. The CDR3 here is CAISALAGAPDTQYF. CDR3 DNA: TGTGCCATCAGCGCACTAGCGGGGGCCCCAGATACGCAGTATTTT.

The rearrangement uses TRBV19 and TRBJ1-1; 12 bases are a match to TRBD1. The CDR3 loop spans 16 amino acids. Germline V gives CDR1 LNHDA, CDR2 SQIVND (reference sequence). The ends lost 7 bases at V and 6 bases at J; junction bases unmatched: 12. The CDR3 here is CASIPGQGARGAEAFF. The CDR3, as DNA: TGTGCCAGTATCCCGGGACAGGGGGCTAGGGGCGCTGAAGCTTTCTTT.

This clone was seen more than once but under ten times. The chain uses TRBV25-1 and TRBJ2-1; TRBD1 matches at 7 bases. CDR3 length: 16 amino acids. After removal of 2 bases from V and 0 bases from J, the junction contained 4 bases not matched to a gene. Germline CDR1 MGHDK, CDR2 SYGVNS. The CDR3 is CASSEVGTASYNEQFF. CDR3 sequence (DNA): TGTGCCAGCAGTGAAGTCGGGACAGCCTCCTACAATGAGCAGTTCTTC.

The CDR3 sequence is CATSRDMAAGNQPQHF. CDR3 DNA sequence: TGTGCCACCAGCAGAGATATGGCGGCAGGGAATCAGCCCCAGCATTTT. The chain uses TRBV15 and TRBJ1-5, with D perhaps matching TRBD1 (5 bases). CDR3 size: 16 residues. V was shortened by 0 bases and J by 4 bases, with 13 bases between the two germline ends. Germline CDR1 LNHNV, CDR2 YYDKDF (reference sequence).

The J gene is TRBJ2-3, the V gene TRBV7-9; 10 bases match TRBD2. This CDR3 region has 18 residues. V shed 5 bases and J 1 base; nucleotides not matched to a gene: 12. Germline CDR1 reads SEHNR; CDR2 reads FQNEAQ (reference sequence). The CDR3 loop is CASSRGLAGVFGTDTQYF. DNA of the CDR3: TGTGCCAGCAGCCGGGGGCTAGCGGGGGTCTTTGGCACAGATACGCAGTATTTT. The entire variable domain, with the rest obtained from reference TRBV7-9 and TRBJ2-3, is as follows: DTGVSQNPRHKITKRGQNVTFRCDPISEHNRLYWYRQTLGQGPEFLTYFQNEAQLEKSRLLSDRFSAERPKGSFSTLEIQRTEQGDSAMYLCASSRGLAGVFGTDTQYFGPGTRLTVL.